This T cell receptor beta chain was sequenced for a study of early stage breast cancer tumors (dated by TCRdb to about 2017). Background for the entire study: Of the roughly 15 invasive breast tumors, approximately 11 were found to be estrogen receptor-positive, progesterone receptor-positive and HER2-negative. Of the approximately twelve ER+/PR+/HER2- tumors, eight were classified as invasive ductal carcinomas and four as invasive lobular carcinomas. On average, each sample had roughly 9.9-fold read coverage. The samples as a whole yielded approximately 3,000,000 detected templates, corresponding to roughly 1 million unique clonotypes.

The study profiled bulk TCR beta-chain repertoires in matched peripheral blood, tumor and adjacent normal breast tissue taken from about 15 patients with early-stage breast cancer. Before surgery, about 4.5-10 mL of whole blood was collected into EDTA tubes and then processed within 2 hours. Peripheral blood mononuclear cells were isolated by Ficoll-Paque centrifugation in SepMate-50 tubes. PBMCs were cryopreserved in aliquots of roughly 1.8 to 4.5 million cells in approximately 90% FBS with approximately 10% DMSO and kept in liquid nitrogen. The Qiagen AllPrep DNA/RNA Mini kit was used to extract genomic DNA. This clone showed up just a few times. No antigen is known for it. Base-call qualities are not available, and no considerably larger clone is one nucleotide away. Every sample was amplified as two independent genomic DNA replicates, using approximately 550 ng for blood and about 1.4 ug for tumor or normal breast. Following the manufacturer's instructions, the ImmunoSeq Intro kit was used to carry out TCRB sequencing on genomic DNA. The multiplex PCR ran for about 31 cycles using proprietary primers and spike-in control sequences for absolute quantification. Single-end 150-bp reads were used to sequence an 87-bp fragment spanning the CDR3 plus the flanking V and J genes. Seven samples, each with two replicates, were multiplexed per lane of an Illumina MiSeq using version 3.0 chemistry. The authors' pipeline ran thus. The vendor's proprietary pipeline processed the raw data and merged both replicates into a single result for each sample. To define clonotypes, the study grouped productive rearrangements that shared the V-gene family, CDR3 amino acid sequence and J-gene segment. Clonality was computed as 1 minus the normalized Shannon entropy (Pielou evenness) of TCRB abundances. T cell density was estimated by dividing total templates by the number of input cells inferred from the DNA input amount. Recon, run with its default parameters, was used to estimate overall repertoire diversity and clonality. Tumor-enriched clonotypes were defined as having over 0.1% abundance in tumor and at least 32-fold higher abundance than in normal breast. Imported from immuneACCESS, the table was reduced by TCRdb to in-frame sequences with V and J called. These copies leave out some clones; in studies compared against another copy, an unresolved V gene accounts for under half, and the cause of the remainder is not known. The V and J calls and the clone size are those of that table, but D and trimming were determined from the DNA. This sample gives 50,000 to 75,000 clones in total; 70% to 80% of them show up just once. Roughly 3.5% of the sample goes to the ten largest clones.

From a lookup of the germline V gene (reference sequence), CDR1 and CDR2 are SEHNR and FQNEAQ. The CDR3 runs 13 residues from the cysteine to the phenylalanine. The read is trimmed to its CDR3 DNA, 39 bases read in frame from base 1. V and J are truncated by 3 bases and 1 base respectively, leaving an intervening sequence of 6 bases. Overall results and qualifications from the work: Enriched TCRB sequences shared across patients were mostly commonly generated sequences, unlikely to play an important role in the tumor microenvironment. Analysis by tumor subtype was prevented by the small cohort size. Repertoires from blood and normal breast were more alike than repertoires from blood and tumor, and in about 85% of the 16 patients, comparing each tissue with blood separated tumor from normal. Chain pairing and functional markers such as CD4, CD8 and FOXP3 were missed by bulk genomic DNA sequencing of unsorted cells. Compared with adjacent normal breast tissue, tumors had higher clonality and 2.5 to 3-fold greater T cell density.

Sequencing was done on a sample of blood. The sequence links TRBV7-9 to TRBJ1-1, with TRBD1 perhaps the D gene, on 5 matching bases. The sequence was obtained from a person aged 25-39 years with breast cancer. The CDR3 protein: CASSFQGNTEAFF. The DNA is as follows: TGTGCCAGCAGCTTCCAGGGGAACACTGAAGCTTTCTTT.